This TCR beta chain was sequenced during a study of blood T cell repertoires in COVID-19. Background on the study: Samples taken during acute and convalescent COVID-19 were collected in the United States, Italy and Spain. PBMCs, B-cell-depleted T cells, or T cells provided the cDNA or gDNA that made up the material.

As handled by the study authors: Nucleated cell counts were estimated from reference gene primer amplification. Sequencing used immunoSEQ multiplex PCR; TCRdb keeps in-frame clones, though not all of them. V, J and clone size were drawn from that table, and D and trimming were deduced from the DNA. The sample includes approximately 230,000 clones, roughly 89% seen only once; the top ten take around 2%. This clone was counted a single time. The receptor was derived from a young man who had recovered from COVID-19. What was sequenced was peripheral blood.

Here the CDR3 DNA reads TGCGCCAGCAGCCGCATAGCGGGGGATGTGGGAAGTGAGCAGTTCTTC. Protein product: CASSRIAGDVGSEQFF. The V call is TRBV4-1, the J call TRBJ2-1; 9 nucleotides match TRBD2. CDR1 and CDR2 (germline): MGHRA, YSYEKL. This CDR3 comprises 16 residues. V lost 4 bases to trimming and J lost 9 bases; unmatched junction nucleotides: 13.